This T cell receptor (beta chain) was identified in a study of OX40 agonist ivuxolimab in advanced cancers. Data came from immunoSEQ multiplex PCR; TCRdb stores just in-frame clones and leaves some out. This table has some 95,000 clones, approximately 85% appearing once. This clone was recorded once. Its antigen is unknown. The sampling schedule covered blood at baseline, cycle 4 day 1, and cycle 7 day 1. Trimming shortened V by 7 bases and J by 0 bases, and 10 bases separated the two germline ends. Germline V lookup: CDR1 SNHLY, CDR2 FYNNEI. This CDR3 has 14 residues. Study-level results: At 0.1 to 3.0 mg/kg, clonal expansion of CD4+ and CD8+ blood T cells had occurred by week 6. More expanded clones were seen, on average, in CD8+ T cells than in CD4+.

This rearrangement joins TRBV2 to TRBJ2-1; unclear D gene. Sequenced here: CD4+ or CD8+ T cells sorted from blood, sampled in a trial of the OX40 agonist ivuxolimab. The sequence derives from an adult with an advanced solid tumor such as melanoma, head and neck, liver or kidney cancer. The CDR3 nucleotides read TGTGCCAGCAACAAGGCGAGCTCCTACAATGAGCAGTTCTTC. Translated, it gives CASNKASSYNEQFF.